This is a list of T cell receptor beta chains from one sample in a study of T cell changes during pregnancy in multiple sclerosis. Sequencing was performed with immunoSEQ multiplex PCR; in TCRdb, only in-frame clones are kept and a portion is missing. Of around 60,000 clones listed, roughly 90% are singletons. The sample consisted of peripheral blood, taken in the second trimester of pregnancy. The receptors derive from a female donor in good health, enrolled as a control in a pregnancy study. Both conserved end residues are part of each CDR3. The D gene is left open where the match is weak. Not all rows give a size; the values are once, few, many and, for expanded clones, a class.

j_gene	v_gene	abundance	d_gene	CDR3aa	CDR3nt
TRBJ2-2	TRBV30	medium-sized	.	CAWSVPTGHTGELFF	TGTGCCTGGAGTGTACCCACAGGGCACACCGGGGAGCTGTTTTTT
TRBJ2-3	TRBV27	.	.	CASSLSLGTDTQYF	TGTGCCAGCAGTTTATCCCTAGGCACAGATACGCAGTATTTT
TRBJ2-4	TRBV30	.	.	CAWSVMNIQYF	TGTGCCTGGAGTGTTATGAACATTCAGTACTTC
TRBJ2-1	TRBV14	.	.	CASSQDNLYEQFF	TGTGCCAGCAGCCAAGACAATTTGTATGAGCAGTTCTTC
TRBJ2-1	TRBV19	.	.	CASREHGQYSNEQFF	TGTGCCAGTAGAGAACACGGACAGTACAGCAATGAGCAGTTCTTC
TRBJ2-3	TRBV18	.	TRBD2	CASSPPAGGWGDTQYF	TGTGCCAGCTCACCACCGGCGGGGGGCTGGGGGGATACGCAGTATTTT
TRBJ2-2	TRBV5-1	.	TRBD1	CASSDQGATTGELFF	TGCGCCAGCAGCGATCAGGGGGCGACCACCGGGGAGCTGTTTTTT
TRBJ1-4	TRBV4-1	once	TRBD1	CASSGARDSILRPEKLFF	TGCGCCAGCAGCGGCGCCCGGGACAGTATACTCCGGCCTGAAAAACTGTTTTTT
TRBJ1-1	TRBV9	few	.	CASSATGSDTEAFF	TGTGCCAGCAGCGCTACAGGGTCGGACACTGAAGCTTTCTTT
TRBJ2-3	TRBV19	.	TRBD2	CASSSSLAEPPDTQYF	TGTGCCAGTAGTTCCTCCCTAGCGGAACCCCCAGATACGCAGTATTTT
TRBJ2-5	TRBV12-5	few	TRBD1	CASGASGTGGLETQYF	TGTGCTAGTGGAGCCTCCGGGACAGGGGGACTGGAGACCCAGTACTTC
TRBJ1-1	TRBV30	once	TRBD1	CAWSISGTANTEAFF	TGTGCCTGGAGTATTTCGGGGACAGCGAACACTGAAGCTTTCTTT
TRBJ2-5	TRBV25-1	.	TRBD2	CASSERPGGGETQYF	TGTGCCAGCAGTGAAAGGCCGGGGGGAGGAGAGACCCAGTACTTC
TRBJ1-4	TRBV6-1	.	.	CASSEWQGRVEKLFF	TGTGCCAGCAGTGAATGGCAGGGAAGGGTTGAAAAACTGTTTTTT
TRBJ1-4	TRBV15	.	.	CATSRGAAGYGTGREKLFF	TGTGCCACCAGCAGGGGGGCGGCAGGGTACGGAACCGGGAGGGAAAAACTGTTTTTT
TRBJ2-1	TRBV12-1	.	.	CASSFAGLAGWDEQFF	TGTGCCAGCAGCTTTGCGGGGCTAGCGGGTTGGGATGAGCAGTTCTTC
TRBJ1-3	TRBV9	.	.	CASSVGPSGNTIYF	TGTGCCAGCAGCGTAGGGCCCTCTGGAAACACCATATATTTT
TRBJ2-5	TRBV9	once	.	CASSVGGGGGGETQYF	TGTGCCAGCAGCGTAGGTGGTGGGGGCGGGGGAGAGACCCAGTACTTC
TRBJ2-1	TRBV25-1	.	TRBD2	CASSTSGWSEQFF	TGTGCCAGCAGCACTAGCGGGTGGAGTGAGCAGTTCTTC
TRBJ1-5	TRBV7-2	.	.	CASSFQGNQPQHF	TGTGCCAGCAGCTTCCAGGGGAACCAGCCCCAGCATTTT
TRBJ2-6	TRBV10-3	.	.	CAISESEGTGANVLTF	TGTGCCATCAGTGAGTCGGAGGGTACTGGGGCCAACGTCCTGACTTTC
TRBJ2-2	TRBV15	.	.	CATSRVQRQNTGELFF	TGTGCCACCAGCAGAGTGCAGCGGCAGAACACCGGGGAGCTGTTTTTT
TRBJ1-3	TRBV9	.	TRBD1	CASSTTGTGGNTIYF	TGTGCCAGCAGCACGACCGGGACAGGGGGGAACACCATATATTTT
TRBJ1-2	TRBV5-1	.	.	CASSLGAGDGYTF	TGCGCCAGCAGCTTGGGGGCAGGGGATGGCTACACCTTC
TRBJ2-2	TRBV10-3	.	.	CAISEGVGANTGELFF	TGTGCCATCAGTGAGGGGGTGGGGGCTAACACCGGGGAGCTGTTTTTT
TRBJ2-5	TRBV6-6	.	TRBD2	CASSSGLAVQETQYF	TGTGCCAGCAGTTCGGGACTAGCGGTCCAAGAGACCCAGTACTTC